Included here is one TCR beta chain sequence, with context. This clonotype was observed a handful of times. The antigen this receptor binds is unknown. No clone much larger than this one lies a single base away; base qualities are absent. This entry is derived from a study of CD8 T cells in ankylosing spondylitis (dated 2017 in TCRdb). With regard to the full study: The study profiled T cell receptor beta repertoires in healthy donors and ankylosing spondylitis patients to find disease-linked TCR variants. The full study cohort comprised 20 to 25 ankylosing spondylitis patients and about a hundred healthy donors. Peripheral blood was sampled, and synovial fluid was additionally collected from ankylosing spondylitis patients. Broad study findings and their caveats: The disease-linked clones were reported as significantly enriched in matched synovial fluid samples from ankylosing spondylitis patients. In peripheral blood, the disease-linked clones were found at relatively low frequencies and had a CD8+ phenotype. Blood from ankylosing spondylitis patients appeared to be characterized by a TCR beta motif composed of about eight highly homologous amino acid variants. Some of the motif variants had been reported before in the synovial fluid and blood of reactive arthritis patients, a finding that suggests common disease-initiation mechanisms.

V drops 5 bases and J drops 5 bases, leaving 14 bases in between. The CDR3 contains 13 residues, cysteine and phenylalanine counted. The only DNA kept is the CDR3, 39 bases in frame from the first base. According to the germline V gene, CDR1 reads SGHRS and CDR2 reads YFSETQ. The sequencer was an Illumina HiSeq 2500. TCR beta libraries were prepared by quantitative 5'-RACE with molecular barcodes. The published analysis was carried out like this. A new computational method, built on a probabilistic model of VDJ rearrangement, was used to identify disease-linked TCR variants. TCRdb reanalyzed the raw reads on its own, using fastp at Q25 for trimming and MiXCR for clone calling, and kept in-frame beta chains. Each record represents a unique CDR3 protein, reported with the most common genes and DNA among its rows. The V and J calls and clone size come from TCRdb's table, not from the authors' own analysis. The sample records a few hundred thousand distinct CDR3 sequences, roughly 20% of which are singletons. Together, the top ten hold 13% of the sample.

The TCR originated in a male donor with ankylosing spondylitis or in good health (not recorded which). The specimen was blood, either unsorted or a sorted T cell fraction (not recorded which). The chain couples TRBV5-1 to TRBJ2-7; confidence is insufficient to name the D gene. The DNA is TGCGCCAGCAGACCCGTTGCGTCGAACGAGCAGTACTTC. It is translated as CASRPVASNEQYF.